Presented here are 32 T cell receptor beta chains from one specimen sequenced in a study of shared clonotypes between healthy human individuals. Some clones are missing from TCRdb's copy, which holds only in-frame ones; the method was immunoSEQ multiplex PCR. The sample yields about 480,000 clones, 79% seen once. Source material: PBMCs. These receptors were obtained from a woman in her thirties or forties in good health. Some clones in this sample may be carry-over from other donors' samples.

This clone has a handful of counts. The chain couples TRBV2 to TRBJ1-1; 8 positions agree with TRBD1. The ends lost 6 bases at V and 4 bases at J; junction bases unmatched: 4. The V gene's germline CDR1 is SNHLY and CDR2 FYNNEI. This CDR3 is built from 13 residues. CDR3 nucleotide sequence: TGTGCCAGCAGGGATACAGGGGGCACTGAAGCTTTCTTT. As protein: CASRDTGGTEAFF.

J is TRBJ1-5 and V is TRBV7-9; 7 bases are a match to TRBD1. With 1 base clipped from V and 0 bases from J, the junction kept 6 bases outside the gene matches. CDR3 size: 17 residues. Germline V gene lookup returns CDR1 SEHNR and CDR2 FQNEAQ (reference sequence). CDR3 DNA sequence: TGTGCCAGCAGCTTAGGGCATGGGACAGTTAGCAATCAGCCCCAGCATTTT. Its translation: CASSLGHGTVSNQPQHF.

In this sample, this clone turned up a few times. This sequence joins TRBV2 and TRBJ1-4; 8 bases align to TRBD1. V lost 3 bases and J lost 8; bases outside the gene matches: 5. The V gene's germline CDR1 is SNHLY and CDR2 FYNNEI. The CDR3 runs 14 residues. CDR3 sequence: CASSDRGRLEKLFF. In nucleotides, the CDR3 is TGTGCCAGCAGTGACAGGGGGCGACTGGAAAAACTGTTTTTT.

This chain connects TRBV5-5 to TRBJ1-1, with D hard to call. The CDR3 loop spans 13 amino acids. V was pared by 2 bases and J by 1 base, with 6 bases between. The germline gives CDR1 SGHKS, CDR2 YYEKEE (reference sequence). The CDR3 is CASSFSANTEAFF. The DNA for the CDR3 is TGTGCCAGCAGCTTCTCGGCGAACACTGAAGCTTTCTTT. Together with reference TRBV5-5 and TRBJ1-1, the CDR3 gives the full variable domain: DAGVTQSPTHLIKTRGQQVTLRCSPISGHKSVSWYQQVLGQGPQFIFQYYEKEERGRGNFPDRFSARQFPNYSSELNVNALLLGDSALYLCASSFSANTEAFFGQGTRLTVV.

The CDR3 reads CASSLDLRLGTVGSGANVLTF. CDR3 coding DNA: TGTGCCAGCAGCTTAGATCTCAGGTTGGGGACAGTGGGCTCTGGGGCCAACGTCCTGACTTTC. The rearrangement joins TRBV13 to TRBJ2-6; 7 positions agree with TRBD1. The V and J ends lost 1 base and 0 bases, in that order; junction bases with no gene match: 15. CDR3 length equals 21 residues. Germline lookup yields CDR1 PRHDT and CDR2 FYEKMQ (reference sequence).

The V call is TRBV2, the J call TRBJ2-3, with unresolved D. Trimming stripped 7 bases from V and 2 bases from J, with 13 bases between. The CDR3 runs to 14 residues. Germline V lookup: CDR1 SNHLY, CDR2 FYNNEI. The CDR3 DNA follows: TGTGCCAGCACGGAAATGTCAACCACAGATACGCAGTATTTT. Its translation is CASTEMSTTDTQYF.

For this clone: Other DNA sequences within the sample encode an identical CDR3. The J gene is TRBJ2-3, the V gene TRBV19; D unclear. V lost 5 bases, J lost 4 bases, and 4 bases lay in between. CDR3 length: 11 residues. CDR1 is LNHDA and CDR2 is SQIVND in the germline V gene (reference sequence). In DNA form, the CDR3 reads TGTGCCAGTAGTTCCTCAGATACGCAGTATTTT. As protein: CASSSSDTQYF.

The chain uses TRBV11-1 and TRBJ2-7; 8 bases fit TRBD2. V trimming: 1 base; J trimming: 0 bases; junction bases outside the gene matches: 2. The CDR3 length is 15 residues. Germline lookup yields CDR1 SGHAT and CDR2 FQDESV (reference sequence). This CDR3 reads CASSLGGTSSYEQYF. Written as DNA, the CDR3 is TGTGCCAGCAGCTTAGGGGGGACTAGCTCCTACGAGCAGTACTTC.

This chain uses TRBV5-1 with TRBJ1-1; the D is unclear. This CDR3 has 14 residues. Per the germline V gene, CDR1 is SGHRS and CDR2 is YFSETQ. Trimming cost V 1 base and J 1 base, with 8 bases left between them. CDR3: CASSLISENTEAFF. The CDR3 DNA reads TGCGCCAGCAGCTTGATCTCCGAGAACACTGAAGCTTTCTTT.

J is TRBJ1-2 and V is TRBV6-5; TRBD1 is a possible D gene (5 bases). V lost 5 bases and J lost 5, with 9 bases in between. CDR1 is MNHEY, CDR2 SVGAGI, per germline. The CDR3 extends over 12 amino acids. This chain's CDR3 is CASSPRAYGYTF. For the CDR3, the DNA is TGTGCCAGCAGTCCCAGGGCGTATGGCTACACCTTC.

The V gene is TRBV11-3, the J gene TRBJ2-5, with 8 bases fitting TRBD2. With 1 base clipped from V and 0 bases from J, the junction kept 7 bases outside the gene matches. The germline V gene encodes CDR1 SGHNT and CDR2 YENEEA. There are 17 residues in the CDR3. CDR3 bases: TGTGCCAGCAGCTTAGGCTTAGCGGGGATTCACCAAGAGACCCAGTACTTC. It codes for CASSLGLAGIHQETQYF.

This clone was observed a few times. The chain combines TRBV30 with TRBJ2-5, with 7 bases lining up with TRBD1. With 6 bases clipped from V and 5 bases from J, the junction kept 9 bases outside the gene matches. The CDR3 is 13 residues long. Germline CDR1 is GTSNPN and CDR2 is SVGIG (reference sequence). The CDR3 sequence: CACTQGSGETQYF. CDR3 DNA sequence: TGTGCCTGCACACAGGGGAGTGGGGAGACCCAGTACTTC.

V is TRBV27 and J is TRBJ2-7; D is uncertain. The CDR3 spans 14 residues. The V end was cut by 2 bases, the J end by 3 bases, with 11 bases between. Per germline, CDR1 MNHEY and CDR2 SMNVEV (reference sequence). The CDR3 loop reads CASSLGGPYYEQYF. CDR3 coding DNA: TGTGCCAGCAGTTTAGGCGGTCCCTACTACGAGCAGTACTTC.

The chain links TRBV6-5 to TRBJ2-3; TRBD1 agrees at 10 bases. Looked up from germline, CDR1 is MNHEY and CDR2 is SVGAGI. CDR3 size: 14 residues. After removal of 4 bases from V and 6 bases from J, the junction contained 4 bases not matched to a gene. The CDR3 nucleotides read TGTGCCAGCAGTTGGACAGGGGGAAGTGATACGCAGTATTTT. Translating gives CASSWTGGSDTQYF.

The chain combines TRBV6-1 with TRBJ1-2; 7 bases fit TRBD1. Germline-derived CDR1 and CDR2 are MNHNS and SASEGT. This CDR3 is built from 16 residues. V lost 1 base, J lost 7 bases, and 12 bases stayed unmatched. The CDR3 loop is CASSEVGGEGAGGYTF. The CDR3 DNA reads TGTGCCAGCAGTGAAGTTGGGGGGGAGGGGGCCGGTGGCTACACCTTC.

V gene TRBV6-5 combines with J gene TRBJ1-2; 9 bases line up with TRBD1. The CDR3 is made up of 16 amino acids. Germline V gene lookup returns CDR1 MNHEY and CDR2 SVGAGI. The junction had 6 bases not matched to a gene; V was cut back by 2 bases and J by 2 bases. The CDR3 coding sequence is TGTGCCAGCAGTTACCCCGAGGGACAGGGCAACTATGGCTACACCTTC. Translating gives CASSYPEGQGNYGYTF.

The table lists this clone with a few counts. V gene TRBV7-2 combines with J gene TRBJ1-5, with 12 bases lining up with TRBD1. CDR1 SGHTA and CDR2 FQGNSA come from the germline V gene. CDR3 length: 16 amino acids. V trimming: 6 bases; J trimming: 5 bases; junction bases outside the gene matches: 8. The CDR3 loop reads CASRRDRGRTDQPQHF. The CDR3 DNA follows: TGTGCCAGCAGAAGGGACAGGGGGCGAACGGATCAGCCCCAGCATTTT.

The CDR3, as DNA: TGTGCCAGCAGCCTTGGACGGCTCTCTGGAAACACCATATATTTT. Translation: CASSLGRLSGNTIYF. The chain joins TRBV4-2 to TRBJ1-3; D is uncertain. V was cut by 4 bases and J by 0 bases, with 10 bases left in between. Germline-derived CDR1 and CDR2 are LGHNA and YNFKEQ. This CDR3 spans 15 amino acids.

The genes are TRBV28 and TRBJ2-6; 9 nucleotides line up with TRBD2. Germline CDR1 MDHEN, CDR2 SYDVKM. The CDR3 contains 17 residues. The V gene end was trimmed by 5 bases and the J gene end by 4 bases; junction bases not matched to a gene: 9. In DNA, the CDR3 is TGTGCCAGCAGTGGGATAGCGGGAGTATCCGGGGCCAACGTCCTGACTTTC. Translation gives CASSGIAGVSGANVLTF.

The gene calls are TRBV7-9 and TRBJ2-3, with 7 bases that match TRBD2. V lost 2 bases and J lost 2; bases outside the gene matches: 13. The CDR3 is 18 residues long. Germline V CDR1 and CDR2: SEHNR, FQNEAQ (reference sequence). The CDR3 bases are TGTGCCAGCAGCTTACCCCCGCTAGGGGACTACATCACAGATACGCAGTATTTT. It encodes CASSLPPLGDYITDTQYF.

The rearrangement joins TRBV18 to TRBJ2-2; D might be TRBD1 (7 bases). The germline CDR1 and CDR2 sequences are KGHSH and LQKENI. Trimming took off 4 bases at V and 0 bases at J, with 12 bases between the two ends. This CDR3 has 16 amino acids. This CDR3 reads CASSQDRTTNTGELFF. In DNA, the CDR3 is TGTGCCAGCTCACAGGACAGGACTACGAACACCGGGGAGCTGTTTTTT.

J is TRBJ1-2 and V is TRBV12-5; the D gene is possibly TRBD1 (6 bases). The ends were cut back, 2 bases at V and 6 bases at J, with 13 bases in the middle. The CDR3 spans 14 residues. Germline values: CDR1 LGHNT, CDR2 FRNRAP. The CDR3 loop reads CASGLTQGNDGYTF. In DNA, the CDR3 is TGTGCTAGTGGTTTGACCCAGGGGAATGATGGCTACACCTTC.

A word on this clone: Mismatch with germline at one junction end may stem from a read error. V usage is TRBV7-7 and J usage is TRBJ2-1; D is unclear. The CDR3 totals 13 residues. Germline V gene data show CDR1 as SSHAT and CDR2 as FNYEAQ (reference sequence). The CDR3 spells CASSQDVYNEQFF. CDR3 DNA sequence: TGTGCTAGCAGCCAGGACGTTTACAATGAGCAGTTCTTC. Based on the CDR3 plus reference TRBV7-7 and TRBJ2-1, the full variable domain is GAGVSQSPRYKVTKRGQDVTLRCDPISSHATLYWYQQALGQGPEFLTYFNYEAQPDKSGLPSDRFSAERPEGSISTLTIQRTEQRDSAMYRCASSQDVYNEQFFGPGTRLTVL.

The sample holds one count of this clone. At one of its ends the junction is not consistent with the germline gene, which may arise from a read error. This chain connects TRBV20-1 to TRBJ2-1; D unresolved. The CDR3 extends over 11 amino acids. Germline CDR1 reads DFQATT; CDR2 reads SNEGSKA (reference sequence). CDR3 amino acids: CSARGPIEQFF. For the CDR3, the DNA is TGCAGTGCCAGAGGTCCGATTGAGCAGTTCTTC.

V and J are TRBV6-6 and TRBJ1-2; D call uncertain. CDR3 length: 14 amino acids. Looked up from germline, CDR1 is MNHNY and CDR2 is SVGAGI (reference sequence). V lost 3 bases to trimming and J lost 8 bases, with 16 bases between them. The CDR3 protein is CASSYSARVGGYTF. In DNA form, the CDR3 reads TGTGCCAGCAGTTATTCTGCTCGAGTCGGGGGCTACACCTTC.

A remark on this clone: At the DNA level, this CDR3 is encoded by other sequences in the same sample as well. The chain uses TRBV6-6 and TRBJ2-1; D remains unclear. Trimming removed 5 bases at V and 2 bases at J, with 1 base between. Germline V lookup: CDR1 MNHNY, CDR2 SVGAGI (reference sequence). The CDR3 totals 11 residues. CDR3 region: CASSPYNEQFF. Written as DNA, the CDR3 is TGTGCCAGCAGTCCCTACAATGAGCAGTTCTTC.

The rearrangement links TRBV11-2 to TRBJ2-1; the match to TRBD2 covers 14 bases. This CDR3 is 16 amino acids long. CDR1 and CDR2 (germline): SGHAT, FQNNGV. The V gene end was trimmed by 6 bases and the J gene end by 8 bases; junction bases not matched to a gene: 9. The CDR3 DNA reads as TGTGCCAGCAGGGGCCGGGGGACTAGCGGGAGCGATGAGCAGTTCTTC. This codes for CASRGRGTSGSDEQFF.

The CDR3 DNA reads TGTGCCAGCAGCCCCCCGGGTAGCGCTGCAGATACGCAGTATTTT. Protein product: CASSPPGSAADTQYF. This rearrangement joins TRBV9 to TRBJ2-3, with D perhaps TRBD2 (5 bases). The length of the CDR3 is 15 residues. The V end lost 4 bases, the J end lost 4 bases, and 16 bases lay between the germline ends. Germline loops: CDR1 SGDLS, CDR2 YYNGEE.

This chain connects TRBV7-9 to TRBJ2-7; 10 nucleotides agree with TRBD2. CDR3 length equals 17 residues. Germline values: CDR1 SEHNR, CDR2 FQNEAQ (reference sequence). Trimming took 5 bases from V and 6 from J; bases not matched to a gene: 16. The CDR3 nucleotides read TGTGCCAGCAGCCCCGGGGGAAGCGGGAGGGCCTCAGGCGAGCAGTACTTC. Its translation: CASSPGGSGRASGEQYF.

The chain links TRBV19 to TRBJ2-3, with 10 bases aligning to TRBD1. CDR3 length: 16 residues. The germline gives CDR1 LNHDA, CDR2 SQIVND (reference sequence). Trimming took 3 bases from V and 1 from J; bases not matched to a gene: 4. The DNA for the CDR3 is TGTGCCAGTAGTATTCGTGGACAGGGGGGCACAGATACGCAGTATTTT. As protein: CASSIRGQGGTDTQYF. Based on the CDR3 plus reference TRBV19 and TRBJ2-3, the full variable domain is DGGITQSPKYLFRKEGQNVTLSCEQNLNHDAMYWYRQDPGQGLRLIYYSQIVNDFQKGDIAEGYSVSREKKESFPLTVTSAQKNPTAFYLCASSIRGQGGTDTQYFGPGTRLTVL.

V and J are TRBV7-9 and TRBJ2-7, with 11 bases aligning to TRBD2. This CDR3 is 15 amino acids long. Trimming took 5 bases from V and 2 from J; bases not matched to a gene: 5. The germline V gene encodes CDR1 SEHNR and CDR2 FQNEAQ (reference sequence). The DNA of the CDR3 is TGTGCCAGCAGCAGGGTACTAGCGGGAGCCTACGAGCAGTACTTC. Translation: CASSRVLAGAYEQYF.

V usage is TRBV10-3 and J usage is TRBJ1-2; tentative D call: TRBD1 (6 bases). This CDR3 contains 12 residues. Germline assignment: CDR1 ENHRY and CDR2 SYGVKD. V dropped 2 bases and J dropped 6 bases, with 7 bases sitting between them. The CDR3 reads CAISERGDGYTF. The CDR3 nucleotides read TGTGCCATCAGTGAGAGGGGGGATGGCTACACCTTC.